Listed here are 11 T cell receptor beta chains from one sample, sequenced in a study of T cell repertoires in cytomegalovirus infection. TCRdb re-called the reads through MiXCR, storing one row per CDR3 protein. This sample has fewer than 850,000 distinct CDR3 sequences; 29% occur once, and the top ten carry 10% to 15%. Antigens of these TCRs are unknown. The starting material was cultured CD8+ T cells from PBMCs, obtained from culture after CMV antigen stimulation. Receptors originate from a human donor in good health (CMV status not recorded). Some clones in this sample may be carry-over from other donors' samples.

The chain joins TRBV4-3 to TRBJ2-1; 16 nucleotides agree with TRBD2. Germline lookup yields CDR1 LGHNA and CDR2 YSLEER. Losses at the gene ends were 0 bases for V and 15 bases for J; bases not matched to a gene: 11. The CDR3 covers 17 residues. The CDR3 loop is CASSQDRGLAGGIGLFF. The CDR3, as DNA: TGCGCCAGCAGCCAAGATCGGGGACTAGCGGGGGGGATAGGGCTGTTCTTC.

This chain connects TRBV19 to TRBJ1-1, with TRBD1 as a possible D gene (5 bases). Trimming left V 4 bases short and J 8 bases short, with 17 bases between. Germline CDR1 LNHDA, CDR2 SQIVND (reference sequence). CDR3 length: 14 amino acids. The CDR3 loop is CASSTRLGVVEAFF. CDR3 DNA: TGTGCCAGTAGTACACGACTAGGGGTGGTCGAAGCTTTCTTT.

The V and J genes are TRBV4-1 and TRBJ2-3; 8 bases line up with TRBD2. The V and J ends lost 6 bases and 3 bases, in that order; junction bases with no gene match: 8. The CDR3 loop spans 15 amino acids. Per germline, CDR1 MGHRA and CDR2 YSYEKL. CDR3 DNA sequence: TGCGCCAGCAGTCTTGGGACTAGGCCGACAGATACGCAGTATTTT. Protein sequence: CASSLGTRPTDTQYF.

The V gene is TRBV12-3 or TRBV12-4, the J gene TRBJ1-2; D is uncertain. Trimming took 8 bases from V and 3 from J, leaving 13 bases between them. The CDR3 has 13 residues. The CDR3 nucleotides read TGTGCCAGCGTAAGGAACAGAGACTATGGCTACACCTTC. Amino acid sequence: CASVRNRDYGYTF.

The chain couples TRBV7-9 to TRBJ1-4; D ambiguous. Germline values: CDR1 SEHNR, CDR2 FQNEAQ (reference sequence). There are 15 residues in the CDR3. Trimming stripped 5 bases from V and 2 bases from J, with 12 bases between. This CDR3 is CASSLLGNTNEKLFF. The DNA of the CDR3 is TGTGCCAGCAGCCTACTGGGGAATACTAATGAAAAACTGTTTTTT.

This clonotype was found many times. The chain recombines TRBV6-6 with TRBJ2-3; D is undetermined. V gave up 5 bases and J gave up 0 bases, with 6 bases separating them. Germline CDR1 reads MNHNY; CDR2 reads SVGAGI (reference sequence). The CDR3 consists of 13 residues. DNA for the CDR3: TGTGCCAGCAGTCCTCTGAGCACAGATACGCAGTATTTT. It is translated as CASSPLSTDTQYF.

Only a few counts were recorded for this clonotype. V gene TRBV7-9 combines with J gene TRBJ1-4; weak D call: TRBD1 (5 bases). Germline V gene data show CDR1 as SEHNR and CDR2 as FQNEAQ (reference sequence). V lost 5 bases to trimming and J lost 6 bases, with 16 bases between them. This CDR3 comprises 15 residues. CDR3 amino acids: CASSPKQEDYEKLFF. As DNA, the CDR3 is TGTGCCAGCAGCCCAAAACAGGAAGACTATGAAAAACTGTTTTTT.

The chain uses TRBV6-1 and TRBJ2-7, with TRBD2 matching over 8 bases. V lost 3 bases, J lost 6 bases, and 13 bases stayed unmatched. CDR3 length: 16 residues. CDR1 is MNHNS, CDR2 SASEGT, per germline. CDR3 sequence (DNA): TGTGCCAGCAGTGATCTAATGTATGGACTAGCAGGCGAGCAGTACGTC. Its protein product is CASSDLMYGLAGEQYV.

V gene TRBV5-1 combines with J gene TRBJ2-5; D is perhaps TRBD1 or TRBD2 (6 bases each). The CDR3 length is 16 residues. Germline CDR1 SGHRS, CDR2 YFSETQ. Trimming stripped 0 bases from V and 4 bases from J, with 16 bases between. CDR3 loop: CASSLEGRGGGETQYF. The CDR3 nucleotides read TGCGCCAGCAGCTTGGAAGGCAGGGGAGGAGGAGAGACCCAGTACTTC.

The chain uses TRBV2 and TRBJ1-3, with D tentatively TRBD1 (5 bases). CDR3 length equals 17 residues. Trimming took off 5 bases at V and 0 bases at J, with 17 bases between the two ends. From germline, CDR1 is SNHLY and CDR2 FYNNEI. Written as DNA, the CDR3 is TGTGCCAGCAGTAACCCGGGACGTCCCGCCTCTGGAAACACCATATATTTT. It encodes CASSNPGRPASGNTIYF.

The chain joins TRBV7-9 to TRBJ1-2, with no clear D. The CDR3 totals 13 residues. Trimming pared 5 bases from V and 3 bases from J, leaving 10 bases between. CDR1 is SEHNR and CDR2 is FQNEAQ in the germline V gene (reference sequence). The CDR3 loop is CASSTIDYYGYTF. CDR3 nucleotide sequence: TGTGCCAGCAGCACGATTGACTACTATGGCTACACCTTC.